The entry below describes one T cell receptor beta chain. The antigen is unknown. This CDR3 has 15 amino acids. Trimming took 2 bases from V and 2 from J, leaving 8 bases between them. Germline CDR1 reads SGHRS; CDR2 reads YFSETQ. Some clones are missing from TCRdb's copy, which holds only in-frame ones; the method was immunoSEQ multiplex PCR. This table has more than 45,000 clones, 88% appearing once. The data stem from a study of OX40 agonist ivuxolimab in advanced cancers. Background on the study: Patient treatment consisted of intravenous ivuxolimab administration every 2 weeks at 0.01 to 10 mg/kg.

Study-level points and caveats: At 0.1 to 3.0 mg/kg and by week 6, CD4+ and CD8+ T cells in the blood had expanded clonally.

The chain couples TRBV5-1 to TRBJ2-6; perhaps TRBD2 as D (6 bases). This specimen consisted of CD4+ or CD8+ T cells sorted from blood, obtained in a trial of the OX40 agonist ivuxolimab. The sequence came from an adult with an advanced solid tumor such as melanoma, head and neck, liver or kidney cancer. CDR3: CASSFGGTGANVLTF. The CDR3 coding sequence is TGCGCCAGCAGCTTTGGAGGGACTGGGGCCAACGTCCTGACTTTC.